This T cell receptor (beta chain) is drawn from a study of T-cell reconstitution after alpha-beta-depleted transplantation in children. Whole-study findings and limits: There were reportedly several hundred expanded graft clones from which alpha-beta T cells came about two months after transplant. It was newly produced T cells that mostly accounted for T-cell counts and diversity one year after transplant. TCRbeta diversity was high at day 60 in some patients (a result of surviving recipient T cells and thymic progenitors).

The table lists this clonotype with a few counts. Its antigen is undetermined. V lost 5 bases, J lost 3 bases, and 8 bases stayed unmatched. CDR3 length: 15 residues. The germline V gene has CDR1 LNHNV and CDR2 YYDKDF (reference sequence). Unique molecular identifiers were used to barcode this TCRbeta library. TCRdb re-called the PCR reads through MiXCR, storing one row per CDR3 protein. The sample lists 300,000 to 350,000 distinct CDR3 sequences; about a sixth were seen once. The receptor's source is a male patient between 2 and 15 years old who had a stem cell transplant for acute lymphoblastic leukemia, so the T cells may come from the graft donor. The rearrangement links TRBV15 to TRBJ2-7, with TRBD2 matching over 9 bases. The sample was PBMCs, mostly from graft donor cells, taken 360 days after TCRalphabeta/CD19-depleted stem cell transplant. The CDR3 DNA sequence: TGTGCCACCAGCTCCGGTGGTAGCGGGAGCTACGAGCAGTACTTC. It specifies CATSSGGSGSYEQYF.